One and the same sample provided the 30 T cell receptor beta chains below, sequenced in a study of PD-L1 blockade in urothelial cancer. As for time point: pretreatment peripheral blood. TCRdb's copy holds only in-frame clones and misses some; the assay was immunoSEQ multiplex PCR. This sample has roughly 63,000 clones, with roughly 81% found just once. The sequenced sample was PBMCs, obtained around atezolizumab (anti-PD-L1) treatment. All receptors come from a man between 65 and 85 years old with urothelial cancer.

The chain has TRBV19 and TRBJ2-3; D call uncertain. The V gene's germline CDR1 is LNHDA and CDR2 SQIVND (reference sequence). The CDR3 totals 14 residues. The V end lost 3 bases, the J end lost 1 base, and 8 bases lay between the germline ends. CDR3: CASSIFPGTDTQYF. The CDR3 bases are TGTGCCAGTAGTATTTTTCCGGGCACAGATACGCAGTATTTT.

This clone was seen more than once but under ten times. The chain couples TRBV29-1 to TRBJ2-3; TRBD2 agrees at 10 bases. Germline CDR1 and CDR2: SQVTM and ANQGSEA. Trimming removed 1 base from V and 5 bases from J; junction bases left unmatched: 9. The CDR3 loop spans 16 amino acids. CDR3 bases: TGCAGCGTTGAAGGTTCTCTAGCGGGAGTGATAGATACGCAGTATTTT. Its protein is CSVEGSLAGVIDTQYF.

V usage is TRBV7-9 and J usage is TRBJ2-5; 9 nucleotides match TRBD1. The CDR3 spans 12 residues. V lost 10 bases, J lost 5 bases, and 5 bases stayed unmatched. The germline gives CDR1 SEHNR, CDR2 FQNEAQ (reference sequence). The CDR3 loop reads CAKTGGDETQYF. The CDR3 region has the DNA TGTGCCAAAACAGGGGGCGACGAGACCCAGTACTTC.

This rearrangement joins TRBV19 to TRBJ1-2, with a possible D match to TRBD1 (5 bases). The CDR3 spans 15 residues. Germline CDR1 LNHDA, CDR2 SQIVND (reference sequence). V lost 5 bases, J lost 4 bases, and 17 bases lay in between. CDR3 residues: CASSSPRRVAYGYTF. CDR3 DNA: TGTGCCAGTAGTTCCCCCCGCAGGGTCGCCTATGGCTACACCTTC.

The rearrangement links TRBV7-8 to TRBJ1-2; TRBD1 is a possible D gene (5 bases). Trimming removed 0 bases at V and 3 bases at J, with 11 bases between. The CDR3 extends over 15 amino acids. Germline V lookup: CDR1 SGHVS, CDR2 FQNEAQ. CDR3 coding DNA: TGTGCCAGCAGCTTAGCGGTCAGGGATGACTATGGCTACACCTTC. It translates to CASSLAVRDDYGYTF.

On this clone: Other nucleotide sequences from this sample produce the same CDR3. V and J are TRBV5-1 and TRBJ1-3; no definite D call. The CDR3 is made up of 14 amino acids. The V end was cut by 0 bases, the J end by 3 bases, with 7 bases between. Germline CDR1 is SGHRS and CDR2 is YFSETQ. The CDR3, as DNA: TGCGCCAGCAGCTTGGCGGGTTATGGAAACACCATATATTTT. This sequence encodes CASSLAGYGNTIYF.

This clone appeared a single time. The rearrangement joins TRBV27 to TRBJ1-5, with 7 nucleotides matching TRBD1. Germline V gives CDR1 MNHEY, CDR2 SMNVEV (reference sequence). The CDR3 length is 16 residues. Losses at the gene ends were 6 bases for V and 6 bases for J; bases not matched to a gene: 14. The chain's CDR3 is CASSDWGTGDSQPQHF. CDR3 sequence (DNA): TGTGCCAGCAGCGACTGGGGTACAGGGGATAGTCAGCCCCAGCATTTT.

The chain links TRBV27 to TRBJ2-5; possible D gene TRBD2, 5 bases. Trimming shortened V by 3 bases and J by 4 bases, and 9 bases separated the two germline ends. CDR1 and CDR2 (germline): MNHEY, SMNVEV (reference sequence). This CDR3 has 13 amino acids. CDR3 DNA: TGTGCCAGCAGTTTTGGAGGTGGAGAGACCCAGTACTTC. It translates to CASSFGGGETQYF.

The rearrangement uses TRBV9 and TRBJ2-1, with TRBD2 matching 8 bases. Unmatched junction bases numbered 8, after V lost 3 bases and J lost 3 bases. CDR1 SGDLS and CDR2 YYNGEE come from the germline V gene. This CDR3 region has 16 residues. The CDR3 sequence is CASSAGGANVYNEQFF. In DNA form, the CDR3 reads TGTGCCAGCAGCGCCGGGGGGGCCAACGTCTACAATGAGCAGTTCTTC.

The rearrangement uses TRBV18 and TRBJ1-5; tentative D call: TRBD1 (6 bases). Trimming shortened V by 4 bases and J by 5 bases, and 15 bases separated the two germline ends. Per germline, CDR1 KGHSH and CDR2 LQKENI. The CDR3 is made up of 15 amino acids. CDR3 in amino acids: CASSRQAAGHQPQHF. For the CDR3, the DNA is TGTGCCAGCTCACGACAGGCAGCGGGGCATCAGCCCCAGCATTTT.

This chain uses TRBV27 with TRBJ2-5, with a possible D match to TRBD1 (7 bases). CDR1 and CDR2 (germline): MNHEY, SMNVEV (reference sequence). The V end lost 5 bases, the J end lost 5 bases, and 18 bases lay between the germline ends. The CDR3 length is 15 residues. Written as DNA, the CDR3 is TGTGCCAGCAGTCCCGGAGGAGGGGGCCGGGAGACCCAGTACTTC. This gives the protein CASSPGGGGRETQYF.

This sequence joins TRBV5-5 and TRBJ1-4; 7 nucleotides align to TRBD1. After removal of 5 bases from V and 4 bases from J, the junction contained 2 bases not matched to a gene. CDR3 length: 13 residues. Germline CDR1 reads SGHKS; CDR2 reads YYEKEE (reference sequence). For the CDR3, the DNA is TGTGCCAGCAGGGGACAGTTTAATGAAAAACTGTTTTTT. This translates into CASRGQFNEKLFF.

This chain uses TRBV10-3 with TRBJ2-7, with 11 bases lining up with TRBD1. V gave up 11 bases and J gave up 7 bases; unmatched junction bases: 13. In germline, CDR1 is ENHRY, CDR2 SYGVKD. This CDR3 comprises 14 residues. CDR3 sequence (DNA): TGTGCCGCCTCCCCCGGGACAGGGGGGATGGAGCAGTACTTC. Translated: CAASPGTGGMEQYF.

Only a few counts were recorded for this clone. V is TRBV6-1 and J is TRBJ1-6, with 8 bases aligning to TRBD1. Germline loops: CDR1 MNHNS, CDR2 SASEGT. The V segment lost 7 bases and the J segment 8 bases; nucleotides outside the gene matches: 4. This CDR3 comprises 13 residues. The CDR3 protein is CASKQGADSPLHF. For the CDR3, the DNA is TGTGCCAGCAAGCAGGGGGCTGATTCACCCCTCCACTTT.

V and J are TRBV7-9 and TRBJ2-1, with D possibly TRBD2 on 6 matching bases. V lost 0 bases and J 5 bases, leaving 17 bases between the germline ends. The CDR3 has 17 amino acids. CDR1 SEHNR and CDR2 FQNEAQ come from the germline V gene (reference sequence). The CDR3 sequence is CASSLASMASVDNEQFF. The CDR3 nucleotides are TGTGCCAGCAGCTTAGCGTCTATGGCTAGCGTCGACAATGAGCAGTTCTTC.

V gene TRBV4-2 combines with J gene TRBJ1-1; D perhaps matches TRBD1 (5 bases). Germline V gives CDR1 LGHNA, CDR2 YNFKEQ. The CDR3 is 14 amino acids. Deletions cut 1 base from V and 3 bases from J, with 9 bases between. This CDR3 is CASSQAGGDTEAFF. The DNA for the CDR3 is TGTGCCAGCAGCCAAGCGGGAGGGGACACTGAAGCTTTCTTT.

The V call is TRBV5-1, the J call TRBJ2-7; 11 nucleotides line up with TRBD2. Germline lookup yields CDR1 SGHRS and CDR2 YFSETQ. The trim removed 4 bases at V and 5 bases at J, leaving 11 bases unmatched. The CDR3 length is 16 residues. The CDR3 coding sequence is TGCGCCAGCAGCCCTCCCGGGACTAGCGGAGCGAACGAGCAGTACTTC. As protein: CASSPPGTSGANEQYF.

V is TRBV27 and J is TRBJ1-2, with 7 bases lining up with TRBD1. CDR3 length: 14 residues. J gave up 5 bases and V 4 bases, and 7 bases lay outside the gene matches. CDR1 and CDR2 from the germline V gene are MNHEY and SMNVEV (reference sequence). The CDR3 bases are TGTGCCAGCAGTTCCATTCCAGGGGGTTATGGCTACACCTTC. Protein product: CASSSIPGGYGYTF.

In this sample, this clone turned up a few times. V usage is TRBV4-2 and J usage is TRBJ2-1; possibly TRBD2 for D (7 bases). Germline CDR1 is LGHNA and CDR2 is YNFKEQ. V dropped 1 base and J dropped 8 bases, with 15 bases sitting between them. The CDR3 spans 15 residues. The CDR3 nucleotides are TGTGCCAGCAGCCAAGTAGCTACGGGGGGCTATGAGCAGTTCTTC. This sequence encodes CASSQVATGGYEQFF.

This clone was found once. The rearrangement links TRBV29-1 to TRBJ1-5; a weak D match, TRBD1 (5 bases). From germline, CDR1 is SQVTM and CDR2 ANQGSEA. This CDR3 is built from 12 residues. Trimming pared 3 bases from V and 9 bases from J, leaving 12 bases between. CDR3 region: CSVEEPQGPQHF. DNA for the CDR3: TGCAGCGTTGAGGAGCCCCAGGGGCCCCAGCATTTT.

This clone was observed a single time. The CDR3 region is CSASSNEQYF. CDR3 DNA sequence: TGCAGTGCTAGTAGCAACGAGCAGTACTTC. V gene TRBV20-1 combines with J gene TRBJ2-7; D call uncertain. Trimming took 3 bases from V and 5 from J, leaving 5 bases between them. Germline loops: CDR1 DFQATT, CDR2 SNEGSKA (reference sequence). The CDR3 covers 10 residues.

This clone was observed a handful of times. The chain employs TRBV2 and TRBJ1-1; D remains unclear. This CDR3 comprises 13 residues. Germline CDR1 is SNHLY and CDR2 is FYNNEI. Trimming left V 4 bases short and J 1 base short, with 7 bases between. The CDR3 here is CASSVEENTEAFF. The CDR3 region has the DNA TGTGCCAGCAGTGTCGAGGAGAACACTGAAGCTTTCTTT.

The V and J genes are TRBV19 and TRBJ2-1; D gene uncertain. V was shortened by 7 bases and J by 0 bases, with 4 bases between the two germline ends. CDR1 is LNHDA, CDR2 SQIVND, per germline (reference sequence). This CDR3 contains 12 residues. CDR3 region: CASTTSYNEQFF. DNA of the CDR3: TGTGCCAGTACTACCTCCTACAATGAGCAGTTCTTC.

The chain links TRBV7-8 to TRBJ2-4, with 10 positions matching TRBD2. V shed 5 bases and J 5 bases; nucleotides not matched to a gene: 6. The CDR3 has 15 residues. Looked up from germline, CDR1 is SGHVS and CDR2 is FQNEAQ. In nucleotides, the CDR3 is TGTGCCAGCAGCCCATCCGGACTAGCGGAAAACATTCAGTACTTC. This encodes CASSPSGLAENIQYF.

The chain couples TRBV7-9 to TRBJ2-5, with 13 bases aligning to TRBD2. V was clipped by 4 bases and J by 4 bases; unmatched bases: 6. There are 16 residues in the CDR3. Germline V gene lookup returns CDR1 SEHNR and CDR2 FQNEAQ (reference sequence). This chain's CDR3 is CASSSGLAGVTETQYF. CDR3 DNA: TGTGCCAGCAGCTCCGGACTAGCGGGAGTTACAGAGACCCAGTACTTC.

Only one count was recorded for this clone. CDR3 loop: CASSYSGGGTEAFF. The CDR3 DNA sequence: TGTGCCAGCAGTTACTCAGGGGGGGGCACTGAAGCTTTCTTT. This chain connects TRBV6-6 to TRBJ1-1; D possibly corresponds to TRBD1 (6 bases). The CDR3 contains 14 residues. V lost 0 bases and J 4 bases, leaving 9 bases between the germline ends. CDR1 is MNHNY, CDR2 SVGAGI, per germline (reference sequence).

This clone has a handful of counts. This chain joins TRBV7-2 and TRBJ2-7, with 9 bases matching TRBD2. CDR3 length: 15 amino acids. Germline V lookup: CDR1 SGHTA, CDR2 FQGNSA. V lost 4 bases to trimming and J lost 1 base; unmatched junction nucleotides: 5. The CDR3: CASSSIAGDSYEQYF. Written as DNA, the CDR3 is TGTGCCAGCAGCTCCATAGCGGGGGATTCCTACGAGCAGTACTTC.

This clone was seen once. The rearrangement joins TRBV7-2 to TRBJ1-2, with D possibly matching TRBD1 (5 bases). The CDR3 totals 14 residues. Per germline, CDR1 SGHTA and CDR2 FQGNSA. Deletions cut 5 bases from V and 8 bases from J, with 18 bases between. The CDR3 here is CASSPAQGAGGYTF. In nucleotides, the CDR3 is TGTGCCAGCAGCCCAGCCCAGGGCGCGGGAGGCTACACCTTC.

The chain combines TRBV5-1 with TRBJ2-5, with a weak D call TRBD2 (5 bases). This CDR3 region has 15 residues. CDR1 and CDR2 from the germline V gene are SGHRS and YFSETQ. The V gene lost 6 bases and the J gene lost 1 base, with 16 bases spanning the gap. CDR3 sequence reads: CASIPGSATQETQYF. CDR3 coding DNA: TGCGCCAGCATACCCGGTAGCGCGACCCAAGAGACCCAGTACTTC.

This chain links TRBV25-1 with TRBJ1-1, with a weak D call TRBD1 (6 bases). Per the germline V gene, CDR1 is MGHDK and CDR2 is SYGVNS. The V and J ends lost 4 bases and 11 bases respectively, with 14 bases between them. This CDR3 is built from 12 residues. This CDR3 reads CASSGGGLPAFF. The DNA for the CDR3 is TGTGCCAGCAGTGGAGGGGGACTACCTGCTTTCTTT.